Below, one T cell receptor beta chain is given with its context. This entry belongs to a study of blood T cell repertoires in COVID-19. This CDR3 contains 13 residues. Germline CDR1 is MNHEY and CDR2 is SMNVEV (reference sequence). V was pared by 5 bases and J by 7 bases, with 7 bases of the junction left unmatched. Profiling relied on immunoSEQ multiplex PCR, and the TCRdb table lists in-frame clones only, not all of them. The data hold approximately 74,000 clones, with approximately 88% observed a single time. The chain recombines TRBV27 with TRBJ1-1, with 7 bases fitting TRBD1. Sequencing was done on a sample of peripheral blood. This receptor was obtained from a man of 80 years or more with active or convalescent COVID-19. Written as DNA, the CDR3 is TGTGCCAGCAGTCCACTAGACAGGGTTGAAGCTTTCTTT. Translating it yields CASSPLDRVEAFF.